The 32 T cell receptor beta chains below all came from one sample that was sequenced in a study of shared clonotypes between healthy human individuals (dated by TCRdb to between 2020 and 2021). Receptors were amplified or captured by the immunoSEQ multiplex PCR assay. The source is immuneACCESS, and TCRdb retained only in-frame sequences with V and J called. Part of the clones is not carried over; for the studies checked, unresolved V genes explain less than half of this, and the remainder is unexplained. Here the sample has some 530,000 clones; approximately 84% occur a single time. Approximately 12% of the sample is taken by the ten largest. Input material: PBMCs. The receptors shown here come from a woman aged 40 to 50 in good health. Some clones in this sample may be carry-over from other donors' samples.

Regarding this clone: A read error is likely here: a far larger clone is one base away. Other nucleotide sequences in the sample specify the same CDR3. Here the CDR3 reads CAWGPGNTEAFF. In DNA, the CDR3 is TGTGCCTGGGGCCCAGGGAACACTGAGGCTTTCTTT. The V and J genes are TRBV30 and TRBJ1-1, with D perhaps TRBD1 (5 bases). The CDR3 totals 12 residues. CDR1 is GTSNPN, CDR2 SVGIG, per germline (reference sequence).

The chain carries TRBV28 and TRBJ1-2; 8 nucleotides align to TRBD1. J gave up 2 bases and V 5 bases, and 7 bases lay outside the gene matches. CDR3 length: 15 amino acids. Germline V gene sequence: CDR1 MDHEN, CDR2 SYDVKM. The CDR3 protein is CASSAHGTGNYGYTF. CDR3 bases: TGTGCCAGCAGTGCCCACGGGACAGGAAACTATGGCTACACCTTC.

The V gene is TRBV28, the J gene TRBJ2-6; 7 bases align to TRBD1. J gave up 0 bases and V 6 bases, and 8 bases lay outside the gene matches. Looked up from germline, CDR1 is MDHEN and CDR2 is SYDVKM. This CDR3 has 17 residues. CDR3: CASSPSRDSSGANVLTF. The CDR3 DNA is TGTGCCAGCAGCCCCTCCCGGGACAGCTCTGGGGCCAACGTCCTGACTTTC. Variable domain in full (rest from reference TRBV28 and TRBJ2-6): DVKVTQSSRYLVKRTGEKVFLECVQDMDHENMFWYRQDPGLGLRLIYFSYDVKMKEKGDIPEGYSVSREKKERFSLILESASTNQTSMYLCASSPSRDSSGANVLTFGAGSRLTVL.

This clone was detected only a few times. A far larger clone is one nucleotide away, so this likely arose from a read error. The V gene is TRBV6-4, the J gene TRBJ2-3, with TRBD2 identical over 8 bases. The CDR3 runs 15 residues. Germline-derived CDR1 and CDR2 are MRHNA and SNTAGT. The CDR3 loop is CASSYSGRATDTQYF. CDR3 DNA: TGTGCCAGCAGTTACTCCGGGAGGGCCACAGATACGCAGTATTTT.

The chain couples TRBV4-1 to TRBJ2-1, with 10 bases identical to TRBD2. The CDR3 covers 15 residues. CDR1 MGHRA and CDR2 YSYEKL come from the germline V gene. Trimming cost V 4 bases and J 7 bases; bases outside gene matches: 7. The CDR3 DNA reads as TGCGCCAGCAGCCTCTTAGCGGGAGGTTTAAATGAGCAGTTCTTC. This translates into CASSLLAGGLNEQFF.

The chain combines TRBV28 with TRBJ2-2, with 11 positions matching TRBD2. The ends lost 5 bases at V and 3 bases at J; junction bases unmatched: 8. Per germline, CDR1 MDHEN and CDR2 SYDVKM. The CDR3 is made up of 17 amino acids. The CDR3 nucleotides are TGTGCCAGCAGTCCCCCTGGACTAGCGGGTTACACCGGGGAGCTGTTTTTT. This gives the protein CASSPPGLAGYTGELFF.

The chain joins TRBV6-5 to TRBJ1-5; no clear D gene. The CDR3 totals 13 residues. Per germline, CDR1 MNHEY and CDR2 SVGAGI. V was shortened by 8 bases and J by 1 base, with 9 bases between the two germline ends. CDR3: CASAVGSNQPQHF. CDR3 nucleotide sequence: TGTGCCAGCGCTGTAGGGAGCAATCAGCCCCAGCATTTT.

The rearrangement joins TRBV27 to TRBJ2-1; D not certain. This CDR3 region has 16 residues. V was cut by 8 bases and J by 5 bases, with 22 bases left in between. CDR1 is MNHEY and CDR2 is SMNVEV in the germline V gene (reference sequence). CDR3 nucleotide sequence: TGTGCCAGCCCCAAGTGGGTCCTTAGTCGTCACAATGAGCAGTTCTTC. This encodes CASPKWVLSRHNEQFF.

The chain carries TRBV5-1 and TRBJ1-1; D unresolved. Germline V lookup: CDR1 SGHRS, CDR2 YFSETQ. The CDR3 is 15 amino acids. Trimming took 0 bases from V and 5 from J, leaving 14 bases between them. The chain's CDR3 is CASSLVSPGRTEAFF. DNA for the CDR3: TGCGCCAGCAGCTTGGTTAGCCCTGGGAGGACTGAAGCTTTCTTT.

The chain employs TRBV18 and TRBJ1-2; a possible D gene is TRBD1 (6 bases). The CDR3 totals 14 residues. V was pared by 3 bases and J by 2 bases, with 10 bases between. In germline, CDR1 is KGHSH, CDR2 LQKENI. CDR3 nucleotide sequence: TGTGCCAGCTCACCGGGGGCAGGGAACTATGGCTACACCTTC. Amino acid sequence: CASSPGAGNYGYTF.

The chain carries TRBV28 and TRBJ1-2, with 8 nucleotides matching TRBD1. The CDR3 is made up of 17 amino acids. CDR1 is MDHEN and CDR2 is SYDVKM in the germline V gene. With 4 bases clipped from V and 3 bases from J, the junction kept 13 bases outside the gene matches. In nucleotides, the CDR3 is TGTGCCAGCAGTTCCCATCTACTCCCAGGGGGCGACTATGGCTACACCTTC. Protein: CASSSHLLPGGDYGYTF.

The sample holds a few counts of this clone. The rearrangement uses TRBV5-1 and TRBJ1-2; maybe TRBD1 (5 bases). Germline V gene data show CDR1 as SGHRS and CDR2 as YFSETQ. V lost 1 base to trimming and J lost 8 bases, with 12 bases between them. This CDR3 is 13 amino acids long. The CDR3 reads CASSLRGTEGYTF. The DNA of the CDR3 is TGCGCCAGCAGCTTGAGGGGCACCGAGGGCTACACCTTC.

This chain connects TRBV7-9 to TRBJ2-1; D ambiguous. The CDR3 sequence is 15 residues long. Trimming cost V 1 base and J 6 bases, with 13 bases left between them. Germline values: CDR1 SEHNR, CDR2 FQNEAQ (reference sequence). CDR3 region: CASSLGSSVGNEQFF. CDR3 bases: TGTGCCAGCAGCTTAGGGTCCAGCGTGGGCAATGAGCAGTTCTTC.

This rearrangement joins TRBV30 to TRBJ1-4, with TRBD1 identical over 7 bases. The CDR3 totals 13 residues. Losses at the gene ends were 0 bases for V and 8 bases for J; bases not matched to a gene: 3. CDR1 is GTSNPN and CDR2 is SVGIG in the germline V gene (reference sequence). CDR3 region: CAWSVGTVEKLFF. CDR3 DNA: TGTGCCTGGAGTGTAGGGACAGTCGAAAAACTGTTTTTT.

The chain joins TRBV6-5 to TRBJ2-5; D is possibly TRBD1 (5 bases). Between the trimmed V and J ends, which lost 6 bases and 0 bases, there was a span of 14 bases. The CDR3 covers 15 residues. Germline V gene lookup returns CDR1 MNHEY and CDR2 SVGAGI. The CDR3 region is CASRPDSPYQETQYF. CDR3 nucleotide sequence: TGTGCCAGCAGGCCCGACAGCCCGTACCAAGAGACCCAGTACTTC.

V usage is TRBV5-5 and J usage is TRBJ1-1; D perhaps matches TRBD1 (5 bases). CDR3 length: 15 residues. Deletions cut 3 bases from V and 6 bases from J, with 18 bases between. CDR1 SGHKS and CDR2 YYEKEE come from the germline V gene (reference sequence). CDR3 DNA sequence: TGTGCCAGCAGCTGGGGCGGATCCCTGTGGGCTGAAGCTTTCTTT. Translation gives CASSWGGSLWAEAFF.

V and J are TRBV5-1 and TRBJ2-3; 8 nucleotides match TRBD2. Germline V lookup: CDR1 SGHRS, CDR2 YFSETQ. The CDR3 sequence is 17 residues long. The trim removed 0 bases at V and 2 bases at J, leaving 8 bases unmatched. CDR3 loop: CASSLANTSGATDTQYF. The CDR3 DNA follows: TGCGCCAGCAGCTTGGCGAATACTAGCGGAGCCACAGATACGCAGTATTTT.

This chain joins TRBV29-1 and TRBJ1-2; 11 bases match TRBD1. CDR1 is SQVTM, CDR2 ANQGSEA, per germline. Trimming removed 6 bases from V and 8 bases from J; junction bases left unmatched: 11. The CDR3 has 14 residues. CDR3 region: CSVAAGQGARGYTF. In DNA form, the CDR3 reads TGCAGCGTCGCGGCCGGACAGGGGGCGCGGGGCTACACCTTC.

Turning to this clone: A far bigger clonotype differs at one base, so this is likely a read error. The same CDR3 can be traced to other DNA sequences in this sample. The CDR3 DNA reads TGTGCCAGCAGTCGTAGCGGTACAGGGAGCGGCTACACCTTC. It is translated as CASSRSGTGSGYTF. This chain uses TRBV7-2 with TRBJ1-2; tentatively, D is TRBD1 (6 bases). Germline loops: CDR1 SGHTA, CDR2 FQGNSA. V was pared by 6 bases and J by 8 bases, with 19 bases between. CDR3 length: 14 amino acids.

Note on this clone: This likely traces to a read error, being one base from a far larger clone. Other nucleotide sequences from this sample produce the same CDR3. V and J are TRBV6-4 and TRBJ2-3, with 9 bases lining up with TRBD2. Germline V gives CDR1 MRHNA, CDR2 SNTAGT. The CDR3 loop spans 14 amino acids. The CDR3 loop is CASSDGLATDTQYF. The CDR3 DNA reads as TGTGCCAGTAGTGACGGACTAGCGACAGATACGCAGTATTTT.

This chain joins TRBV25-1 and TRBJ2-1; D is undetermined. V lost 3 bases and J lost 9, with 9 bases in between. Germline V gene lookup returns CDR1 MGHDK and CDR2 SYGVNS. The CDR3 spans 12 residues. The chain's CDR3 is CASSDGWGEQFF. CDR3 nucleotide sequence: TGTGCCAGCAGTGACGGGTGGGGTGAGCAGTTCTTC.

This chain uses TRBV6-1 with TRBJ1-4; a weak D match, TRBD1 (6 bases). Trimming stripped 2 bases from V and 0 bases from J, with 13 bases between. The germline V gene encodes CDR1 MNHNS and CDR2 SASEGT. This CDR3 has 17 residues. For the CDR3, the DNA is TGTGCCAGCAGTGAACCAGGGGATCCAACAACTAATGAAAAACTGTTTTTT. It specifies CASSEPGDPTTNEKLFF.

Remarks on this clone: A far larger clone is off by one base, so a read error is likely. The sample carries other DNA sequences with the same CDR3. This rearrangement joins TRBV28 to TRBJ2-5; 9 positions agree with TRBD2. The CDR3 is 17 residues long. J was trimmed by 5 bases and V by 9 bases; bases with no gene match: 19. Germline V gene lookup returns CDR1 MDHEN and CDR2 SYDVKM. The CDR3 reads CASSTRGTSSGVETQYF. As DNA, the CDR3 is TGTGCCAGTAGTACCCGGGGGACTAGCTCCGGCGTGGAGACCCAGTACTTC. Looking up the rest from reference TRBV28 and TRBJ2-5 gives the full variable domain: DVKVTQSSRYLVKRTGEKVFLECVQDMDHENMFWYRQDPGLGLRLIYFSYDVKMKEKGDIPEGYSVSREKKERFSLILESASTNQTSMYLCASSTRGTSSGVETQYFGPGTRLLVL.

This clone was found many times. The J gene is TRBJ2-2, the V gene TRBV11-2; a weak D match, TRBD1 (6 bases). The CDR3 totals 17 residues. The V end lost 0 bases, the J end lost 3 bases, and 14 bases lay between the germline ends. Germline V gene lookup returns CDR1 SGHAT and CDR2 FQNNGV. This CDR3 is CASSLEVGALDTGELFF. CDR3 coding DNA: TGTGCCAGCAGCTTAGAAGTGGGGGCGTTAGACACCGGGGAGCTGTTTTTT.

This chain uses TRBV6-1 with TRBJ1-5; D may be TRBD1 (5 bases). The V gene's germline CDR1 is MNHNS and CDR2 SASEGT. Between the trimmed V and J ends, which lost 0 bases and 0 bases, there was a span of 9 bases. This CDR3 comprises 16 residues. The CDR3 nucleotides read TGTGCCAGCAGTGAAGCGTTGGGGCATAGCAATCAGCCCCAGCATTTT. Encoded protein: CASSEALGHSNQPQHF.

This clone was counted between two and nine times. This chain connects TRBV19 to TRBJ1-1; D is perhaps TRBD1 (5 bases). The CDR3 extends over 12 amino acids. V was pared by 5 bases and J by 11 bases, with 15 bases between. Germline V gene data show CDR1 as LNHDA and CDR2 as SQIVND (reference sequence). The CDR3 region is CASSPSRGRAFF. The CDR3 nucleotides are TGTGCCAGTAGTCCCTCAAGGGGCAGGGCTTTCTTT.

CDR3 bases: TGCAGCGTTGGTACAGGGGCTAACTATGGCTACACCTTC. Its translation is CSVGTGANYGYTF. The chain uses TRBV29-1 and TRBJ1-2, with TRBD1 identical over 7 bases. With 4 bases clipped from V and 0 bases from J, the junction kept 2 bases outside the gene matches. Germline-derived CDR1 and CDR2 are SQVTM and ANQGSEA. The CDR3 is 13 residues long.

The V and J genes are TRBV19 and TRBJ2-7, with D unclear. V lost 3 bases to trimming and J lost 2 bases, with 8 bases between them. The germline gives CDR1 LNHDA, CDR2 SQIVND (reference sequence). CDR3 length equals 13 residues. The CDR3 DNA is TGTGCCAGTAGTATCGACCCAACCTACGAGCAGTACTTC. Amino acid sequence: CASSIDPTYEQYF.

This chain joins TRBV4-2 and TRBJ2-3; no clear D. The ends were cut back, 2 bases at V and 6 bases at J, with 12 bases in the middle. Germline V CDR1 and CDR2: LGHNA, YNFKEQ. The CDR3 is 14 residues long. The CDR3 loop is CASSQSTTLDTQYF. CDR3 DNA sequence: TGTGCCAGCAGCCAAAGTACTACCCTCGATACGCAGTATTTT.

This clone was observed a single time. The chain employs TRBV21-1 and TRBJ2-7; TRBD1, the table's D call, lacks a check against the DNA. TRBV21-1 represents a pseudogene. The CDR3 runs to 13 residues. CDR3 sequence: CASHGGQSYEQYF. The CDR3 DNA follows: TGTGCCAGCCATGGGGGACAGTCCTACGAGCAGTACTTC.

This clone was counted between two and nine times. This rearrangement joins TRBV6-1 to TRBJ1-1, with TRBD1 identical over 7 bases. Trimming removed 6 bases from V and 1 base from J; junction bases left unmatched: 5. The CDR3 is 14 amino acids. From germline, CDR1 is MNHNS and CDR2 SASEGT. CDR3 coding DNA: TGTGCCAGCAGACTTGCAGGGGGGAACACTGAAGCTTTCTTT. The encoded protein is CASRLAGGNTEAFF.

This clone has a single count. It differs at one base from a far larger clone, so likely a read error. Distinct nucleotide sequences in the sample also encode this CDR3. The chain links TRBV6-4 to TRBJ1-2; 8 positions agree with TRBD1. Germline CDR1 reads MRHNA; CDR2 reads SNTAGT. The CDR3 is 13 residues long. Here the CDR3 DNA reads TGTGCCAGCAGCGACTCCCGGGGCAGGGGGCGCATCTTC. It translates to CASSDSRGRGRIF.